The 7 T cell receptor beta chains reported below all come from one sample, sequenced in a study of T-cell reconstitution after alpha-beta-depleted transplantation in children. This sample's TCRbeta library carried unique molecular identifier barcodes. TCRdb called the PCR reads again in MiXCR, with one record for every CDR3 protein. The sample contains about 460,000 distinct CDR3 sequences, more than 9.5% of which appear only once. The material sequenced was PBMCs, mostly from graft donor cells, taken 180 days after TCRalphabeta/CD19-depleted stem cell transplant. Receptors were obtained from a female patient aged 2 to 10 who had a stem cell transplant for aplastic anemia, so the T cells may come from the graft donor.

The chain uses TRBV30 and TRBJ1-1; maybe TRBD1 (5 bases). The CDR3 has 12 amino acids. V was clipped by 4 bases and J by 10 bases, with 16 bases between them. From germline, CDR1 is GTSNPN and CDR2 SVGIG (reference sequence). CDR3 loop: CAWINLGGRAFF. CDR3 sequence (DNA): TGTGCCTGGATTAATCTGGGGGGTCGAGCTTTCTTT.

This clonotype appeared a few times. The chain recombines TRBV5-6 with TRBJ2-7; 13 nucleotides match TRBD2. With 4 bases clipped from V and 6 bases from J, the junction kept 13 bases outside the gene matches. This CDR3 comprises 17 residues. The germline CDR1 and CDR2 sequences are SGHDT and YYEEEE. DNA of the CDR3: TGTGCCAGCAGCCTACTTGATAGGGGACTAGCGGGATCCGAGCAGTACGTC. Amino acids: CASSLLDRGLAGSEQYV.

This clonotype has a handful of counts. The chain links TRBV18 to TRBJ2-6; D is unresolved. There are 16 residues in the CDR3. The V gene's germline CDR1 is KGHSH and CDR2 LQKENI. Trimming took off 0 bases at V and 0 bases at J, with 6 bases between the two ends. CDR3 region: CASSPPSVSGANVLTF. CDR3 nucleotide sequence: TGTGCCAGCTCACCACCATCCGTCTCTGGGGCCAACGTCCTGACTTTC.

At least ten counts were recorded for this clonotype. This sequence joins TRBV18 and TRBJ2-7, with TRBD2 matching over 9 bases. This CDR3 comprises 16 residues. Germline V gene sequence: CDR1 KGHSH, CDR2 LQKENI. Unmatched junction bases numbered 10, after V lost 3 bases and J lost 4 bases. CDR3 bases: TGTGCCAGCTCACCCCGAGGGCGGGAGGGCCGGTACGAGCAGTACTTC. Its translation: CASSPRGREGRYEQYF.

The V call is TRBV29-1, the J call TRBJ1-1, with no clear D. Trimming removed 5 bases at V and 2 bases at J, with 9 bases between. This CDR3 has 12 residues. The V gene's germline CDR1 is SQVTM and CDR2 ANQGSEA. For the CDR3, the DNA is TGCAGCGTTATATGGCTAAACACTGAAGCTTTCTTT. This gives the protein CSVIWLNTEAFF.

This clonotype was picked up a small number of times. CDR3 protein: CASSDDFYEQYF. CDR3 in DNA: TGTGCCAGCTCAGATGATTTCTACGAGCAGTACTTC. The chain couples TRBV18 to TRBJ2-7; D is unresolved. Germline CDR1 KGHSH, CDR2 LQKENI. Trimming took off 5 bases at V and 3 bases at J, with 8 bases between the two ends. The CDR3 runs to 12 residues.

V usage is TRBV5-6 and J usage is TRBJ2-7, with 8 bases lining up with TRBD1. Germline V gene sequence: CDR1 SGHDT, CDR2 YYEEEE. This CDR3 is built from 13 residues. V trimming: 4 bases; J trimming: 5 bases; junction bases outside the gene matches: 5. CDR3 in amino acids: CASSPDRENEQYF. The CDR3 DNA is TGTGCCAGCAGCCCGGACAGGGAAAACGAGCAGTACTTC. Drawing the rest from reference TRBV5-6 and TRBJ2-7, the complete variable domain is DAGVTQSPTHLIKTRGQQVTLRCSPKSGHDTVSWYQQALGQGPQFIFQYYEEEERQRGNFPDRFSGHQFPNYSSELNVNALLLGDSALYLCASSPDRENEQYFGPGTRLTVT.